This entry lists 8 T cell receptor beta chains sequenced from one sample in a study of regulatory T cells in long-lasting Graves disease. Arm-PCR of CDR3 regions with iRepertoire HTBI primers generated TCR beta libraries. Using its own MiXCR run on the multiplex PCR reads, TCRdb lists one record per CDR3 protein. The data show some 470,000 distinct CDR3 sequences, about 22% seen once. Time point indicated: persistent/refractory GD, antithyroid drugs over 5 years with positive TRAb. Researchers made the TCR library from RNA that was extracted from PBMCs. The input for sequencing was peripheral blood mononuclear cells (PBMCs), taken when the disease was refractory, from a patient treated with antithyroid drugs. The receptors originated from a female donor with Graves disease.

On this clonotype: A read error may be the cause here, since a much bigger clone is one base away. The chain combines TRBV2 with TRBJ2-5, with D hard to call. V lost 11 bases and J 2 bases, leaving 12 bases between the germline ends. CDR1 is SNHLY and CDR2 is FYNNEI in the germline V gene. This CDR3 comprises 12 residues. Here the CDR3 reads CAGEVQQETQYF. The CDR3 region has the DNA TGTGCCGGCGAGGTACAGCAAGAGACCCAGTACTTC.

The sample holds many counts of this clonotype. The chain uses TRBV15 and TRBJ1-5; maybe TRBD1 (6 bases). The V and J ends lost 6 bases and 5 bases respectively, with 8 bases between them. The V gene's germline CDR1 is LNHNV and CDR2 YYDKDF (reference sequence). This CDR3 is 12 amino acids long. In DNA, the CDR3 is TGTGCCACCAGGGGGGCCGATCAGCCCCAGCATTTT. It encodes CATRGADQPQHF. Together with reference TRBV15 and TRBJ1-5, the CDR3 gives the full variable domain: DAMVIQNPRYQVTQFGKPVTLSCSQTLNHNVMYWYQQKSSQAPKLLFHYYDKDFNNEADTPDNFQSRRPNTSFCFLDIRSPGLGDTAMYLCATRGADQPQHFGDGTRLSIL.

This clonotype was seen many times. The rearrangement uses TRBV28 and TRBJ1-2; no firm D call. Germline CDR1 is MDHEN and CDR2 is SYDVKM. The CDR3 is 13 residues long. Deletions cut 5 bases from V and 4 bases from J, with 11 bases between. CDR3 loop: CASSTYSPYGYTF. The CDR3 nucleotides read TGTGCCAGCAGTACCTACAGCCCCTATGGCTACACCTTC.

J is TRBJ2-7 and V is TRBV12-3 or TRBV12-4; D uncertain. This CDR3 has 14 amino acids. The V end was cut by 5 bases, the J end by 5 bases, with 16 bases between. The CDR3 DNA reads as TGTGCCAGCAGTCAAGGTTTCGTTGTCCACGAGCAGTACTTC. Its protein is CASSQGFVVHEQYF.

There are many counts of this clonotype. The genes are TRBV5-1 and TRBJ2-7; 15 nucleotides line up with TRBD2. CDR1 is SGHRS and CDR2 is YFSETQ in the germline V gene. The CDR3 extends over 14 amino acids. The trim removed 7 bases at V and 4 bases at J, leaving 3 bases unmatched. The CDR3 DNA sequence: TGCGCCAGCCGAGGGACTAGCGGGAGGTACGAGCAGTACTTC. This gives the protein CASRGTSGRYEQYF.

This clonotype was recorded many times. The rearrangement links TRBV28 to TRBJ1-2; D perhaps matches TRBD1 (5 bases). Trimming shortened V by 6 bases and J by 4 bases, and 9 bases separated the two germline ends. This CDR3 comprises 12 residues. Germline V gives CDR1 MDHEN, CDR2 SYDVKM. CDR3: CASRDGGYGYTF. CDR3 DNA sequence: TGTGCCAGCAGGGATGGGGGCTATGGCTACACCTTC.

As for this clonotype: A much larger clone is a single base away; this may be a read error. The genes are TRBV6-1 and TRBJ2-5; 7 bases are shared with TRBD1. This CDR3 has 13 residues. Germline CDR1 and CDR2: MNHNS and SASEGT. The CDR3 region is CAGSWGQQETQYF. CDR3 in DNA: TGTGCCGGCAGCTGGGGACAGCAAGAGACCCAGTACTTC.

The V and J genes are TRBV7-8 and TRBJ2-5; D might be TRBD2 (5 bases). Germline-derived CDR1 and CDR2 are SGHVS and FQNEAQ. V lost 6 bases, J lost 5 bases, and 16 bases lay in between. The CDR3 is 14 amino acids. This CDR3 reads CASRPRGSRETQYF. CDR3 coding DNA: TGTGCCAGCAGACCCCGGGGTAGCCGGGAGACCCAGTACTTC.